This T cell receptor (beta chain) derives from a study of T cell repertoires in cytomegalovirus infection. V lost 3 bases and J 5 bases, leaving 16 bases between the germline ends. The V gene's germline CDR1 is SGHTA and CDR2 FQGNSA. The CDR3 covers 15 residues. TCRdb analysed the reads with MiXCR anew, one entry per CDR3 protein. The sample records some 390,000 distinct CDR3 sequences, around 18% being singletons. Overall study results and limits: The study identified carriers of CMV plus the relevant HLA from cumulative public TCR beta family frequency.

Remarks on this clonotype: Its target is not known.

Sequenced material: PBMCs. The rearrangement links TRBV7-2 to TRBJ2-5; either TRBD1 or TRBD2 may fit D (5 bases each). The sequence derives from a human donor in good health (CMV status not recorded). Some clones in this sample may be carry-over from other donors' samples. The CDR3 is CASSLGPYSRETQYF. DNA of the CDR3: TGTGCCAGCAGCTTGGGACCTTATTCCAGGGAGACCCAGTACTTC.